This T cell receptor (beta chain) was found in a study of blood T cell repertoires in COVID-19. For the study at large: Researchers got acute and convalescent COVID-19 samples from the United States, Italy and Spain. The analysed material was cDNA or gDNA that came from T cells, B-cell-depleted T cells, or PBMCs.

The germline V gene encodes CDR1 MNHNS and CDR2 SASEGT. Trimming removed 2 bases at V and 7 bases at J, with 18 bases between. The CDR3 has 15 amino acids. Original analysis: Amplified reference gene primers provided the basis for estimating nucleated cell counts. The repertoire was sequenced with immunoSEQ multiplex PCR; TCRdb's copy has only in-frame clones and lacks some. That table supplies the V and J calls and clone size; D and trimming were determined from the DNA. Here the sample spans some 200,000 clones, 65% to 85% being singletons. This TCR came from a human donor with acute or convalescent COVID-19. The donor label of this sample is uncertain. The rearrangement uses TRBV6-1 and TRBJ2-7, with a tentative D call TRBD1 (6 bases). Sequencing used peripheral blood. The CDR3 DNA is TGTGCCAGCAGTGAACGCAGGGGCGAAAAAAATGAGCAGTACTTC. Translated: CASSERRGEKNEQYF.